The next 27 T cell receptor beta chains were all read from a single sample in a study of cytomegalovirus exposure and HLA in healthy donors. 13 Jbeta primers and 60 Vbeta primers were used for the PCR. TCRdb keeps only in-frame clones here, not all; method: immunoSEQ multiplex PCR. The sample lists around 200,000 clones; around 85% were seen once. Sequencing input: PBMCs. These receptors were collected from a man aged 45-65 years in good health and CMV-seronegative.

The V call is TRBV6-1, the J call TRBJ1-1; weak D call: TRBD1 (5 bases). The CDR3 is 12 residues long. V lost 0 bases and J 10 bases, leaving 9 bases between the germline ends. CDR1 MNHNS and CDR2 SASEGT come from the germline V gene. As DNA, the CDR3 is TGTGCCAGCAGTGAAGCTTCCGGGGGAGCTTTCTTT. Protein: CASSEASGGAFF.

Of note for this clone: At one end the junction does not follow the germline gene, possibly because of a read error. CDR3 DNA sequence: TGTGCCAGTAGTTTGACAGGGGGCTGGGTCGGGGAGCCGTTTTTT. This encodes CASSLTGGWVGEPFF. V usage is TRBV19 and J usage is TRBJ2-2, with 10 bases aligning to TRBD1. The CDR3 totals 15 residues. Germline V gene lookup returns CDR1 LNHDA and CDR2 SQIVND (reference sequence).

The chain combines TRBV7-9 with TRBJ1-5; D is possibly TRBD1 (6 bases). Trimming pared 1 base from V and 3 bases from J, leaving 10 bases between. Germline CDR1 and CDR2: SEHNR and FQNEAQ (reference sequence). The CDR3 contains 15 residues. CDR3 amino acids: CASSLGAGDNQPQHF. The CDR3 coding sequence is TGTGCCAGCAGCTTAGGGGCAGGGGACAATCAGCCCCAGCATTTT.

This sequence joins TRBV29-1 and TRBJ1-1; D remains unclear. CDR1 is SQVTM and CDR2 is ANQGSEA in the germline V gene. This CDR3 has 12 amino acids. Trimming shortened V by 5 bases and J by 5 bases, and 12 bases separated the two germline ends. The CDR3 nucleotides read TGCAGCGTTTCGGGAGGCGGAACTGAAGCTTTCTTT. Its translation is CSVSGGGTEAFF. Filled out from reference TRBV29-1 and TRBJ1-1, the complete variable domain reads SAVISQKPSRDICQRGTSLTIQCQVDSQVTMMFWYRQQPGQSLTLIATANQGSEATYESGFVIDKFPISRPNLTFSTLTVSNMSPEDSSIYLCSVSGGGTEAFFGQGTRLTVV.

For the CDR3, the DNA is TGTGCCTGGAGTACCAGGACTTCCGAGCAGTACTTC. This sequence encodes CAWSTRTSEQYF. The chain uses TRBV30 and TRBJ2-7, with a possible D match to TRBD2 (5 bases). Germline-derived CDR1 and CDR2 are GTSNPN and SVGIG (reference sequence). This CDR3 has 12 amino acids. V lost 2 bases to trimming and J lost 6 bases, with 11 bases between them. Supplemented by reference TRBV30 and TRBJ2-7, the full variable domain reads SQTIHQWPATLVQPVGSPLSLECTVEGTSNPNLYWYRQAAGRGLQLLFYSVGIGQISSEVPQNLSASRPQDRQFILSSKKLLLSDSGFYLCAWSTRTSEQYFGPGTRLTVT.

V usage is TRBV30 and J usage is TRBJ2-3; 8 bases match TRBD2. CDR3 length: 15 amino acids. CDR1 and CDR2 (germline): GTSNPN, SVGIG (reference sequence). With V trimmed by 0 bases and J by 0 bases, 2 bases remained unmatched. The CDR3, as DNA: TGTGCCTGGAGTGTCACTAGCGGCAGCACAGATACGCAGTATTTT. This sequence encodes CAWSVTSGSTDTQYF.

This chain uses TRBV9 with TRBJ1-2; possibly TRBD1 for D (5 bases). Trimming shortened V by 4 bases and J by 2 bases, and 15 bases separated the two germline ends. The germline gives CDR1 SGDLS, CDR2 YYNGEE. CDR3 size: 15 residues. Here the CDR3 DNA reads TGTGCCAGCAGCAGCCGGGGGGACCGGAACTATGGCTACACCTTC. The encoded protein is CASSSRGDRNYGYTF.

The chain recombines TRBV5-6 with TRBJ1-2, with D uncertain. The CDR3 is 14 residues long. Per the germline V gene, CDR1 is SGHDT and CDR2 is YYEEEE. V lost 0 bases and J lost 1, with 7 bases in between. Here the CDR3 DNA reads TGTGCCAGCAGCTTGGCCGCCAGTAACTATGGCTACACCTTC. It translates to CASSLAASNYGYTF.

The chain uses TRBV27 and TRBJ1-2; perhaps TRBD1 as D (6 bases). The CDR3 length is 14 residues. V was clipped by 3 bases and J by 4 bases, with 12 bases between them. The germline CDR1 and CDR2 sequences are MNHEY and SMNVEV (reference sequence). The CDR3 sequence is CASSFEQGGYGYTF. CDR3 sequence (DNA): TGTGCCAGCAGTTTTGAACAGGGCGGCTATGGCTACACCTTC.

The chain joins TRBV7-2 to TRBJ2-7; D may be TRBD1 (6 bases). The germline CDR1 and CDR2 sequences are SGHTA and FQGNSA. Trimming took off 8 bases at V and 0 bases at J, with 11 bases between the two ends. This CDR3 comprises 13 residues. The CDR3 DNA is TGTGCCAGCGCCGGACAGTCCTCCTACGAGCAGTACTTC. Translated: CASAGQSSYEQYF.

The V gene is TRBV27, the J gene TRBJ1-6, with 9 nucleotides matching TRBD1. The CDR3 covers 15 residues. Germline V gene sequence: CDR1 MNHEY, CDR2 SMNVEV (reference sequence). Trimming cost V 5 bases and J 9 bases; bases outside gene matches: 8. The CDR3 loop is CASSQVPGQGSPLHF. CDR3 bases: TGTGCCAGCAGTCAAGTCCCGGGACAGGGTTCACCCCTCCACTTT.

V is TRBV27 and J is TRBJ2-7, with 9 bases lining up with TRBD1. CDR1 is MNHEY and CDR2 is SMNVEV in the germline V gene (reference sequence). V gave up 3 bases and J gave up 4 bases; unmatched junction bases: 13. The CDR3 has 17 residues. The CDR3, as DNA: TGTGCCAGCAGTTTGTTTCCCCCGGGACAGGGAACTTACGAGCAGTACTTC. This gives the protein CASSLFPPGQGTYEQYF.

This chain uses TRBV18 with TRBJ2-7, with 10 bases lining up with TRBD1. Per the germline V gene, CDR1 is KGHSH and CDR2 is LQKENI. Trimming cost V 2 bases and J 5 bases; bases outside gene matches: 12. This CDR3 comprises 17 residues. CDR3 residues: CASSPFGTGASPHEQYF. The CDR3 bases are TGTGCCAGCTCACCATTCGGGACAGGGGCGTCCCCCCACGAGCAGTACTTC. Supplemented by reference TRBV18 and TRBJ2-7, the full variable domain reads NAGVMQNPRHLVRRRGQEARLRCSPMKGHSHVYWYRQLPEEGLKFMVYLQKENIIDESGMPKERFSAEFPKEGPSILRIQQVVRGDSAAYFCASSPFGTGASPHEQYFGPGTRLTVT.

The genes are TRBV4-1 and TRBJ2-1; D ambiguous. This CDR3 contains 13 residues. The ends were cut back, 0 bases at V and 6 bases at J, with 6 bases in the middle. Germline V gene lookup returns CDR1 MGHRA and CDR2 YSYEKL. The DNA for the CDR3 is TGCGCCAGCAGCCAAGAGGCCCTCAATGAGCAGTTCTTC. Translation gives CASSQEALNEQFF.

The chain has TRBV7-3 and TRBJ1-5, with 9 bases matching TRBD1. Losses at the gene ends were 5 bases for V and 0 bases for J; bases not matched to a gene: 11. This CDR3 has 18 residues. Germline V gene lookup returns CDR1 SGHTA and CDR2 FQGTGA. The CDR3 reads CASSRTRDRAYSNQPQHF. DNA of the CDR3: TGTGCCAGCAGCCGGACCCGGGACAGGGCCTATAGCAATCAGCCCCAGCATTTT.

This clone was seen a handful of times. The V call is TRBV28, the J call TRBJ2-2; TRBD2 matches 8 bases. J was trimmed by 0 bases and V by 8 bases; bases with no gene match: 5. This CDR3 is 15 amino acids long. Germline values: CDR1 MDHEN, CDR2 SYDVKM. The CDR3 region is CASFAGGANTGELFF. The CDR3 region has the DNA TGTGCCAGCTTTGCGGGGGGCGCGAACACCGGGGAGCTGTTTTTT.

In its sample, this clone was seen once. V usage is TRBV6-1 and J usage is TRBJ2-5; 7 positions agree with TRBD2. The CDR3 contains 14 residues. The V gene end was trimmed by 5 bases and the J gene end by 4 bases; junction bases not matched to a gene: 7. Germline V gene sequence: CDR1 MNHNS, CDR2 SASEGT. The CDR3 protein is CASSMGGDGETQYF. The CDR3 bases are TGTGCCAGCAGTATGGGGGGGGACGGAGAGACCCAGTACTTC.

The J gene is TRBJ1-2, the V gene TRBV9; D is undetermined. V was pared by 0 bases and J by 3 bases, with 9 bases between. Germline V gene lookup returns CDR1 SGDLS and CDR2 YYNGEE. The CDR3 totals 14 residues. This CDR3 is CASSVDSPDYGYTF. The CDR3 DNA reads as TGTGCCAGCAGCGTAGATTCCCCCGACTATGGCTACACCTTC.

In nucleotides, the CDR3 is TGCGCCAGCAGCCCAACAGGGGCGAACACCGGGGAGCTGTTTTTT. Translating gives CASSPTGANTGELFF. V and J are TRBV5-1 and TRBJ2-2; 7 nucleotides agree with TRBD1. There are 15 residues in the CDR3. The V and J ends lost 4 bases and 0 bases, in that order; junction bases with no gene match: 3. In germline, CDR1 is SGHRS, CDR2 YFSETQ.

CDR3 sequence (DNA): TGTGCCAGCAGCTATACAGGGGGCTACGAGCAGTACTTC. Translated: CASSYTGGYEQYF. This sequence joins TRBV27 and TRBJ2-5, with TRBD1 matching over 8 bases. TRBJ2-7 matches the DNA end more closely, so the J call is doubtful. The CDR3 covers 13 residues. Germline V gene lookup returns CDR1 MNHEY and CDR2 SMNVEV (reference sequence).

The chain is built from TRBV5-5 and TRBJ2-7; no clear D gene. Trimming removed 0 bases from V and 5 bases from J, with 9 bases in between. Germline V gene lookup returns CDR1 SGHKS and CDR2 YYEKEE (reference sequence). This CDR3 is built from 13 residues. The CDR3 bases are TGTGCCAGCAGCTTGGGGCCCAGTCACGAGCAGTACTTC. Its translation is CASSLGPSHEQYF.

The CDR3 nucleotides read TGTGCCAGCAGCTTAGATCGGACAGGTTTTGTGGGGGAGCTGTTTTTT. Its translation is CASSLDRTGFVGELFF. The rearrangement uses TRBV7-9 and TRBJ2-2, with 7 bases that match TRBD1. Trimming cost V 1 base and J 8 bases; bases outside gene matches: 10. The V gene's germline CDR1 is SEHNR and CDR2 FQNEAQ (reference sequence). The CDR3 has 16 residues.

The V and J genes are TRBV11-2 and TRBJ1-1; perhaps TRBD1 as D (5 bases). The CDR3 covers 14 residues. Trimming took off 5 bases at V and 1 base at J, with 11 bases between the two ends. Per the germline V gene, CDR1 is SGHAT and CDR2 is FQNNGV. CDR3 loop: CASSPSRANTEAFF. The CDR3 DNA is TGTGCCAGCAGCCCCAGCAGGGCGAACACTGAAGCTTTCTTT.

This clone was detected a few times. The gene calls are TRBV27 and TRBJ2-2, with D perhaps matching TRBD2 (5 bases). CDR1 is MNHEY, CDR2 SMNVEV, per germline (reference sequence). Between the trimmed V and J ends, which lost 3 bases and 8 bases, there was a span of 19 bases. The CDR3 sequence is 16 residues long. The CDR3 reads CASSFPRGGPPGELFF. CDR3 DNA sequence: TGTGCCAGCAGTTTCCCACGTGGAGGCCCCCCAGGGGAGCTGTTTTTT.

The chain combines TRBV25-1 with TRBJ2-7; 7 bases fit TRBD2. The V segment lost 6 bases and the J segment 4 bases; nucleotides outside the gene matches: 6. The CDR3 is made up of 13 amino acids. Germline-derived CDR1 and CDR2 are MGHDK and SYGVNS. CDR3 nucleotide sequence: TGTGCCAGCAGAGGGGCGGGAGATTACGAGCAGTACTTC. Its translation: CASRGAGDYEQYF.

The chain uses TRBV29-1 and TRBJ2-3; 7 positions match TRBD1. The CDR3 spans 14 residues. V was clipped by 6 bases and J by 1 base; unmatched bases: 7. Germline-derived CDR1 and CDR2 are SQVTM and ANQGSEA. The CDR3 DNA follows: TGCAGCGTGGCGACAGGGCAAGGCACAGATACGCAGTATTTT. Translating gives CSVATGQGTDTQYF.

The gene calls are TRBV15 and TRBJ1-1, with TRBD1 identical over 7 bases. The CDR3 has 15 residues. In germline, CDR1 is LNHNV, CDR2 YYDKDF (reference sequence). The V segment lost 6 bases and the J segment 0 bases; nucleotides outside the gene matches: 7. The DNA of the CDR3 is TGTGCCACCAGATTTGACAGGGCAATGAACACTGAAGCTTTCTTT. Translating gives CATRFDRAMNTEAFF.